This is a list of T cell receptor beta chains from one sample in a study of blood T cell repertoires in COVID-19. TCRdb keeps only in-frame clones here, not all; method: immunoSEQ multiplex PCR. The sample shows about 160,000 clones, approximately 93% of them seen only once. The sample was peripheral blood. The receptors stem from a woman aged 60-75 years with COVID-19, enrolled during active disease. Each CDR3 is given with its conserved first and last residue. The D gene is left open where the match is weak. A row's size may be missing; if present it is once, few, many or a size class.

D	size	V	J	DNA	CDR3
.	.	TRBV19	TRBJ1-5	TGTGCCAGTAGTCTCCGGACAGAACAGCCCCAGCATTTT	CASSLRTEQPQHF
TRBD1	.	TRBV11-2	TRBJ1-3	TGTGCCAGCAGCTCCTTGAGATTCGGGACAGCTGGCTCTGGAAACACCATATATTTT	CASSSLRFGTAGSGNTIYF
.	.	TRBV10-2	TRBJ1-3	TGCGCCAGCACCCAGGGGAAGGGAAACACCATATATTTT	CASTQGKGNTIYF
TRBD1	.	TRBV19	TRBJ1-1	TGTGCCAGTAGTCCTTCGCTGGACAGGGTCGTCCTTCGCACTGAAGCTTTCTTT	CASSPSLDRVVLRTEAFF
.	.	TRBV5-6	TRBJ2-1	TGTGCCAGCAGCTTACAGGGTGGAGACAATGAGCAGTTCTTC	CASSLQGGDNEQFF
TRBD1	.	TRBV27	TRBJ1-2	TGTGCCAGCAGTTTAGGGACAGGGGGAGGCTACACCTTC	CASSLGTGGGYTF
TRBD1	.	TRBV6-5	TRBJ1-6	TGTGCCAGCAGAGGACAGGGGAGATCACCCCTCCACTTT	CASRGQGRSPLHF
.	.	TRBV6-5	TRBJ2-3	TGTGCCAGCAGTCTAGCAGATACGCAGTATTTT	CASSLADTQYF
TRBD1	.	TRBV11-3	TRBJ1-1	TGTGCCAGCAGCCTAAACCGGGACAGTGAAGCTTTCTTT	CASSLNRDSEAFF
TRBD1	few	TRBV2	TRBJ1-5	TGTGCCAGCAGGGGACAGGGGGTTCAGCCCCAGCATTTT	CASRGQGVQPQHF
TRBD2	.	TRBV18	TRBJ2-1	TGTGCCAGCTCACCTCTACCGCGACTAGCGGGGGTCTACAATGAGCAGTTCTTC	CASSPLPRLAGVYNEQFF
.	.	TRBV7-3	TRBJ2-1	TGTGCCAGCAGCCCAACTTCCGCCTACGACAATGAGCAGTTCTTC	CASSPTSAYDNEQFF
TRBD1	.	TRBV12-5	TRBJ2-7	TGTGCTAGTGGTTTGGCACAGGGGCGCGAGCAGTACTTC	CASGLAQGREQYF
.	.	TRBV6-2/TRBV6-3	TRBJ1-2	TGTGCCAGCAGTTACTCCGTCGGCTATGGCTACACCTTC	CASSYSVGYGYTF
TRBD1	.	TRBV20-1	TRBJ2-7	TGCAGTGCTAGTACCCCGGGACAGGGGCATGGCGAGGGGCAGTACTTC	CSASTPGQGHGEGQYF
TRBD1	.	TRBV6-5	TRBJ1-6	TGTGCCAGCAGTTACACCGGGACAGGGGATTCACCCCTCCACTTT	CASSYTGTGDSPLHF
.	.	TRBV9	TRBJ2-2	TGTGCCAGCAGCGCGCACCTCTACAACACCGGGGAGCTGTTTTTT	CASSAHLYNTGELFF
.	.	TRBV10-3	TRBJ1-1	TGTGCCATCAGTGAGGCAGGCACGAACACTGAAGCTTTCTTT	CAISEAGTNTEAFF
.	.	TRBV5-1	TRBJ1-2	TGCGCCAGCAGCCCGAGCGGGACCTATGGCTACACCTTC	CASSPSGTYGYTF
TRBD2	.	TRBV7-2	TRBJ2-7	TGTGCCAGCACCTTCGGGGGGATCTCCTACGAGCAGTACTTC	CASTFGGISYEQYF
TRBD1	.	TRBV13	TRBJ2-3	TGTGCCAGCAGCTTACCCGGACAGGGTGGAGATACGCAGTATTTT	CASSLPGQGGDTQYF
.	.	TRBV5-1	TRBJ1-1	TGCGCCAGCAGCTTGCGGAGGGGTGGGGGGAGTGAAGCTTTCTTT	CASSLRRGGGSEAFF
.	.	TRBV2	TRBJ1-1	TGTGCCAGCAGTGATATAGGCGTTAGCTTCATGAACACTGAAGCTTTCTTT	CASSDIGVSFMNTEAFF
.	few	TRBV30	TRBJ1-6	TGTGCCTGGAGTGTACAGGCAGGTTCGGGACCCCTCCACTTT	CAWSVQAGSGPLHF
.	.	TRBV27	TRBJ1-3	TGTGCCAGCAGTTCTACAGGCGTTACTCGAAACACCATATATTTT	CASSSTGVTRNTIYF
TRBD1	.	TRBV5-1	TRBJ1-1	TGCGCCAGCAGCTTTACGGGACAGTTGAACACTGAAGCTTTCTTT	CASSFTGQLNTEAFF
TRBD2	.	TRBV5-1	TRBJ2-5	TGCGCCAGCAGCTTGGTGGCGGGGGAAGAGACCCAGTACTTC	CASSLVAGEETQYF
.	.	TRBV18	TRBJ2-5	TGTGCCGGAACCGGGTATGAGGGCCAAGAGACCCAGTACTTC	CAGTGYEGQETQYF
.	.	TRBV2	TRBJ2-1	TGTGCCAGCAGTGAATATGGGGGCTCAAATGAGCAGTTCTTC	CASSEYGGSNEQFF
.	.	TRBV3-1/TRBV3-2	TRBJ1-1	TGTGCCAGCAGCCATTGGAGAAACACTGAAGCTTTCTTT	CASSHWRNTEAFF
TRBD2	once	TRBV11-2	TRBJ2-1	TGTGCCAGCAGCCCGAACGCGGGGGGGCCCCACAATGAGCAGTTCTTC	CASSPNAGGPHNEQFF
.	.	TRBV3-1/TRBV3-2	TRBJ1-1	TGTGCCAGCAGCCAAACATTGAACACTGAAGCTTTCTTT	CASSQTLNTEAFF
.	.	TRBV5-1	TRBJ2-2	TGCGCCAGCTGTCCCCCCTCAGCGGCCACCGGGGAGCTGTTTTTT	CASCPPSAATGELFF
TRBD1	.	TRBV5-1	TRBJ1-6	TGCGCCAGCAGCCTGGAGGGACAGGCCTATCGGAATTCACCCCTCCACTTT	CASSLEGQAYRNSPLHF
TRBD1	.	TRBV2	TRBJ2-7	TGTGCCAGCAGTGGACAGGGTTGGGAGCAGTACTTC	CASSGQGWEQYF
TRBD1	.	TRBV5-1	TRBJ1-2	TGCGCCAGCAGCTTGGTCCTCTCCGGGACAGGGGGAAACTACACCTTC	CASSLVLSGTGGNYTF
TRBD2	.	TRBV3-1/TRBV3-2	TRBJ2-7	TGTGCCAGCAGCCGAGAGACTAGCGCGACCTACGAGCAGTACTTC	CASSRETSATYEQYF
TRBD1	.	TRBV7-8	TRBJ1-2	TGTGCCAGCAGCTTAGGAGGAAGCGGGACAGGGCTGGCCTACACCTTC	CASSLGGSGTGLAYTF
TRBD2	.	TRBV4-1	TRBJ2-3	TGCGCCAGCAGCCGCAGCGGGGGAAGAGATACGCAGTATTTT	CASSRSGGRDTQYF
.	.	TRBV19	TRBJ1-5	TGTGCCAGTAGTATGTGGGCAGGGGATAGCAATCAGCCCCAGCATTTT	CASSMWAGDSNQPQHF
.	.	TRBV29-1	TRBJ2-7	TGCAGCGTTGTTTTCTTAAGTGAGTACGAGCAGTACTTC	CSVVFLSEYEQYF
TRBD1	.	TRBV10-3	TRBJ1-1	TGTGCCACTACAGGGGGAGTCTTGAACACTGAAGCTTTCTTT	CATTGGVLNTEAFF
TRBD1	.	TRBV7-3	TRBJ2-3	TGTGCCAGCAGCTCAAACATCGGGGCAGGGGGCCCCGATACGCAGTATTTT	CASSSNIGAGGPDTQYF
.	.	TRBV11-3	TRBJ2-1	TGTGCCAGCAGCTTAGATATGAGGAGCTCCTACAATGAGCAGTTCTTC	CASSLDMRSSYNEQFF
TRBD1	.	TRBV25-1	TRBJ1-5	TGTGCCAGCAGTGAGGGACAGGATAGCAATCAGCCCCAGCATTTT	CASSEGQDSNQPQHF
.	.	TRBV7-2	TRBJ1-4	TGTGCCAGCAGCTTAGGGCCGGGGGGAGAGGAAAAACTGTTTTTT	CASSLGPGGEEKLFF
TRBD2	.	TRBV25-1	TRBJ2-3	TGTGCCAGCAGTGTGACGGGGGGGTCCACAGATACGCAGTATTTT	CASSVTGGSTDTQYF
TRBD2	.	TRBV5-6	TRBJ2-3	TGTGCCAGCAGCTTTAGCCAGCGGGGGATGACAGATACGCAGTATTTT	CASSFSQRGMTDTQYF
.	.	TRBV2	TRBJ1-4	TGTGCCAGCAGGCGACGCGGGGTCAACAATGAAAAACTGTTTTTT	CASRRRGVNNEKLFF
TRBD1	.	TRBV4-3	TRBJ1-5	TGCGCCAGCAGCCAAGATCCTAGACAGGGGAATCAGCCCCAGCATTTT	CASSQDPRQGNQPQHF
TRBD1	.	TRBV5-1	TRBJ2-5	TGCGCCAGCAGCCGAACAGACAGGGCGCGGACCCAGTACTTC	CASSRTDRARTQYF
TRBD2	.	TRBV28	TRBJ2-5	TGTGCCAGCAGTTCCTGGGGGGGAGGCAGGCAAGAGACCCAGTACTTC	CASSSWGGGRQETQYF
.	.	TRBV19	TRBJ2-1	TGTGCCAGTAGTATATCCGGGGTCAATGAGCAGTTCTTC	CASSISGVNEQFF
TRBD1	.	TRBV9	TRBJ1-2	TGTGCCAGCAGCGTTAGGACAGGGGGGGACTATGGCTACACCTTC	CASSVRTGGDYGYTF
TRBD1	.	TRBV30	TRBJ1-3	TGTGCCTGGGTACAGGGGGTGGAGGGAAACACCATATATTTT	CAWVQGVEGNTIYF
.	.	TRBV4-1	TRBJ1-1	.	CASSLRAGGTEAFF
TRBD1	.	TRBV6-1	TRBJ1-4	TGTGCCAGCAGTGAAGCAGGGGGCGGGGTTAGGATTGAAAAACTGTTTTTT	CASSEAGGGVRIEKLFF
.	.	TRBV19	TRBJ2-2	TGTGCCAGTAGCCGGGAAGGTTTATTCCTCGCGAACACCGGGGAGCTGTTTTTT	CASSREGLFLANTGELFF
.	.	TRBV19	TRBJ1-2	TGTGCCTCGTCGTGGCAGGGAACAATTGACATCTATGGCTACACCTTC	CASSWQGTIDIYGYTF
.	.	TRBV6-2/TRBV6-3	TRBJ2-1	TGTGCCAGCAGTTACATGACAGAGGTTGGGTTTTCCTACAATGAGCAGTTCTTC	CASSYMTEVGFSYNEQFF